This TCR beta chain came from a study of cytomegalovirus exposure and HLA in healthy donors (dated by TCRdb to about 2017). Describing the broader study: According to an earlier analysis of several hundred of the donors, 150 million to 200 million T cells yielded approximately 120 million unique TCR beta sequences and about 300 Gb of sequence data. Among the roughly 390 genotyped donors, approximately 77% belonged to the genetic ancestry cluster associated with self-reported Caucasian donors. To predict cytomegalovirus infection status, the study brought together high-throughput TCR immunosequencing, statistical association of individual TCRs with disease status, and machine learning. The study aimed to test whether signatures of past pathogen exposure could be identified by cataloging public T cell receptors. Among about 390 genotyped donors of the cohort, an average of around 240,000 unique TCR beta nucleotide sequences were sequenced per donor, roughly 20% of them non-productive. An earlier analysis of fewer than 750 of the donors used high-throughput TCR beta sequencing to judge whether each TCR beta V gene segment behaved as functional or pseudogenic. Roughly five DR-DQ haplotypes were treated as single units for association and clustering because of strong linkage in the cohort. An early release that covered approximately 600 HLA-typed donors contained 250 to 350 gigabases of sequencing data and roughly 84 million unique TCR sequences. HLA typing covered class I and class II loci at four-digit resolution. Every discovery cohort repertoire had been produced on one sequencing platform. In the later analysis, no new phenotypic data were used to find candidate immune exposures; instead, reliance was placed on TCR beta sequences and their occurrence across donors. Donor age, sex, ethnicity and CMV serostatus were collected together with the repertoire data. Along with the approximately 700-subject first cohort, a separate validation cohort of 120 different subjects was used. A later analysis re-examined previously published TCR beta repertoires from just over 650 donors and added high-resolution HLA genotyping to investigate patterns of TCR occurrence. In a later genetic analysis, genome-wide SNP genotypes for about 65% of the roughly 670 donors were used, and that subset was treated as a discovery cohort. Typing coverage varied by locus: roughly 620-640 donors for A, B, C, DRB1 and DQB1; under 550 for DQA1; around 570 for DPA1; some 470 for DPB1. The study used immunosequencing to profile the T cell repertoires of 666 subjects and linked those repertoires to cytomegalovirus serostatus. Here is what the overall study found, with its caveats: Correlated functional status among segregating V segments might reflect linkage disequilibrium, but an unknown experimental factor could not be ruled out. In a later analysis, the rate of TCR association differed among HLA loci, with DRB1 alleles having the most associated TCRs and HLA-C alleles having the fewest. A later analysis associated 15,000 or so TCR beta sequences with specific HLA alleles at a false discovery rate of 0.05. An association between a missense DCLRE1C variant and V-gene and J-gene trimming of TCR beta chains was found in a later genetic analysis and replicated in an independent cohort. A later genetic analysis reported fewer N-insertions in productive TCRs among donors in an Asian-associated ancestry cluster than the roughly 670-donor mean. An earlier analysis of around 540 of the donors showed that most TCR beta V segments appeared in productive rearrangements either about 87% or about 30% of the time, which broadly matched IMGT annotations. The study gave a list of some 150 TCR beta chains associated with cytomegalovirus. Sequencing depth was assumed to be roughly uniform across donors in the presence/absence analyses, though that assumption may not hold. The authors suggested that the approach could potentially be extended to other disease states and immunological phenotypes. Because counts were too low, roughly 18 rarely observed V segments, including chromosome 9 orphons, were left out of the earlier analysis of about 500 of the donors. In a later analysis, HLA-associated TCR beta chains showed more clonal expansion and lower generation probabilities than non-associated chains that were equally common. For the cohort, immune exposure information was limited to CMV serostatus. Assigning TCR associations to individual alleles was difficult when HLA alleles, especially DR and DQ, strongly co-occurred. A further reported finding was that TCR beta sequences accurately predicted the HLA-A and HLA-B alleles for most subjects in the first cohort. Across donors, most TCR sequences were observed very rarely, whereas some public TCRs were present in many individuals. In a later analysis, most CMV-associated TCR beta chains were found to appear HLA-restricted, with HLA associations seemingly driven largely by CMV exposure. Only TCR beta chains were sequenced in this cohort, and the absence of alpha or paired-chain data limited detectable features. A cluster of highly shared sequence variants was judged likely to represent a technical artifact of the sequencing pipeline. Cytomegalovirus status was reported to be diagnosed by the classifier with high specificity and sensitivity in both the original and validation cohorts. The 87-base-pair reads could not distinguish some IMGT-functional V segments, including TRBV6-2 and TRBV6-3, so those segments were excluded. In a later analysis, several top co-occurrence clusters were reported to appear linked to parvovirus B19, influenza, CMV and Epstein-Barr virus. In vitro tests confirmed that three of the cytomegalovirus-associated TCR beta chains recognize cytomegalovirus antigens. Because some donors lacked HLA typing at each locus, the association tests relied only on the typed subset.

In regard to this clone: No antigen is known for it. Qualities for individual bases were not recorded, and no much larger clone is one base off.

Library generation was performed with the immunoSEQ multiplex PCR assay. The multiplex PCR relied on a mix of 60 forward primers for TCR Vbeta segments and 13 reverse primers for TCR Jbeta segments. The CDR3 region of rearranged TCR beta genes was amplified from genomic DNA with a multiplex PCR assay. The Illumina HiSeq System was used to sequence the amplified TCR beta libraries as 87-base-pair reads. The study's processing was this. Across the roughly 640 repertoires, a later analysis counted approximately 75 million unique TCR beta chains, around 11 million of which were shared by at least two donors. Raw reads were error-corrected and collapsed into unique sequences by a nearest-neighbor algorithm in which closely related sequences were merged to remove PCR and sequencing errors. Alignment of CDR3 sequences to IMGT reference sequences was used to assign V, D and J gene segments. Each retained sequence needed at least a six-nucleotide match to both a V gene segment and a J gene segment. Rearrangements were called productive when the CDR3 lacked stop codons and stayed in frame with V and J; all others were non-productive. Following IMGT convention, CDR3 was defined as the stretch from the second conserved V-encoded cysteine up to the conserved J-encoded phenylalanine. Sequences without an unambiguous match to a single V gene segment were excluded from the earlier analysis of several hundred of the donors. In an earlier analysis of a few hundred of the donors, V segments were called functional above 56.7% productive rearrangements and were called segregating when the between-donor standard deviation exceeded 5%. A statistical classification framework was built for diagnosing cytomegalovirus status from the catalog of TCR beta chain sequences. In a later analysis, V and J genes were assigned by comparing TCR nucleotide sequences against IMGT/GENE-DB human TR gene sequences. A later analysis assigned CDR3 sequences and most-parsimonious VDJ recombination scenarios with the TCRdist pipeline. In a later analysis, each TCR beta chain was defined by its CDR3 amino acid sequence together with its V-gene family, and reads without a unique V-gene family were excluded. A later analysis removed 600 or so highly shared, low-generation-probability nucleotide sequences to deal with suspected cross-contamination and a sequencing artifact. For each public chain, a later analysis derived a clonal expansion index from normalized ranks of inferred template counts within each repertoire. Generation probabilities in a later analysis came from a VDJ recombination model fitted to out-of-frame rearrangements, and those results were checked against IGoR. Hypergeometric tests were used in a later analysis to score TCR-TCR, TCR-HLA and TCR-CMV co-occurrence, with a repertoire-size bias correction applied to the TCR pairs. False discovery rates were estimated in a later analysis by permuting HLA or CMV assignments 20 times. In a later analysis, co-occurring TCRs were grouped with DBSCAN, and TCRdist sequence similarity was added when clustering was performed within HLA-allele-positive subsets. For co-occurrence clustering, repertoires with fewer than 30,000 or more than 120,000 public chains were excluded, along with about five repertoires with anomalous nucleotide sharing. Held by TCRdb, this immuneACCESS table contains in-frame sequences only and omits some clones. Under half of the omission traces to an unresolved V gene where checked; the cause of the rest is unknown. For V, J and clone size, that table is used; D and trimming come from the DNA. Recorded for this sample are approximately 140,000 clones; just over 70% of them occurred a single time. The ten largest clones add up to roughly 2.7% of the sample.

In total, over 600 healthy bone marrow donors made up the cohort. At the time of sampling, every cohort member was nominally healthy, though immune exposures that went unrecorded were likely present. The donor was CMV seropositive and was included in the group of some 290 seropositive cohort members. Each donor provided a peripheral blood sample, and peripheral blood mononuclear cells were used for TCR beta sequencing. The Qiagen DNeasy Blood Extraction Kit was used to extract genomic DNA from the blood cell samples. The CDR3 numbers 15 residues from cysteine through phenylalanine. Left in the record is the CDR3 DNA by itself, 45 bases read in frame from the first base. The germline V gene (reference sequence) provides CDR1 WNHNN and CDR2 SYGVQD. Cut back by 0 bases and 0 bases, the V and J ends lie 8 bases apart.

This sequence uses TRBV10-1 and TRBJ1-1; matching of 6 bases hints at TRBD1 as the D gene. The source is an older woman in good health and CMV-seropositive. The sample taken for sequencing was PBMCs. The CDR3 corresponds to CASSESGTLNTEAFF. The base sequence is TGCGCCAGCAGTGAGTCGGGGACACTGAACACTGAAGCTTTCTTT.